The clone carrying this T cell receptor (beta chain) occurred many times. Its specificity is not known. V was trimmed by 1 base and J by 3 bases, leaving 10 bases between them. The germline CDR1 and CDR2 sequences are DFQATT and SNEGSKA (reference sequence). The length of the CDR3 is 13 residues. Unique molecular identifiers were incorporated when the TCRbeta library was constructed. One entry per CDR3 protein results from TCRdb running MiXCR on the PCR reads. This table has about 460,000 distinct CDR3 sequences, about 10% appearing once. The data derive from a study of T-cell reconstitution after alpha-beta-depleted transplantation in children. General study results and limits: After one year, T-cell counts and TCRbeta diversity mostly came from new T cells. Where alpha-beta T cells came from about two months after transplant was reportedly several hundred expanded graft clones.

This sequence joins TRBV20-1 and TRBJ2-7; the D gene could be TRBD1 or TRBD2 (5 bases each). The sequencing here drew on PBMCs, taken before TCRalphabeta/CD19-depleted stem cell transplant. This clonotype was sampled from a child aged 2 to 10 with inherited bone marrow failure, due to receive a stem cell transplant. The CDR3, as DNA: TGCAGTGCTAGAGGCTGGGGGAACTACGAGCAGTACTTC. This gives the protein CSARGWGNYEQYF.